Listed below are T cell receptor beta chains from one sample, sequenced in a study of shared clonotypes between healthy human individuals. Measured with immunoSEQ multiplex PCR; TCRdb has only the in-frame clones, and not every one. The sample shows 550,000 to 750,000 clones, nearly 97% of them seen only once. The specimen sequenced was naive CD8+ T cells sorted from blood. The source is a woman aged 30 to 39 in good health. Each CDR3 is given with its conserved first and last residue. The order of the fields is D gene, V gene, clone size, J gene, CDR3 DNA, CDR3 protein. D genes are given only for firm matches. Not every row has a clone size; where given, it reads once, few, many or a size class.

d_gene: -; v_gene: TRBV27; abundance: -; j_gene: TRBJ2-7; CDR3nt: TGTGCCAGCAGTTTACACCGAACCTACGAGCAGTACTTC; CDR3aa: CASSLHRTYEQYF
d_gene: -; v_gene: TRBV29-1; abundance: -; j_gene: TRBJ1-4; CDR3nt: TGCAGCGCTCTTGAGTATAACACTAATGAAAAACTGTTTTTT; CDR3aa: CSALEYNTNEKLFF
d_gene: -; v_gene: TRBV5-1; abundance: few; j_gene: TRBJ1-1; CDR3nt: TGCGCCAGCAGCTTGGGAGAGAACACTGAAGCTTTCTTT; CDR3aa: CASSLGENTEAFF
d_gene: TRBD1; v_gene: TRBV28; abundance: once; j_gene: TRBJ1-1; CDR3nt: TGTGCCAGCAGCACCTTAAACAGGGGGCGGTGGACTGAAGCTTTCTTT; CDR3aa: CASSTLNRGRWTEAFF
d_gene: -; v_gene: TRBV2; abundance: -; j_gene: TRBJ2-7; CDR3nt: TGTGCCAGCAGTGAAGCGCGCAGGGGACTTGGCGAGCAGTACTTC; CDR3aa: CASSEARRGLGEQYF
d_gene: -; v_gene: TRBV21-1; abundance: -; j_gene: TRBJ2-2; CDR3nt: TGTGCCAGCAGCAAAAATGAAGGGAACACCGGGGAGCTGTTTTTT; CDR3aa: CASSKNEGNTGELFF
d_gene: TRBD1; v_gene: TRBV6-6; abundance: -; j_gene: TRBJ2-1; CDR3nt: TGTGCCAGCAGTCCCGGGACAGGCCAGTTCTTC; CDR3aa: CASSPGTGQFF
d_gene: TRBD1; v_gene: TRBV6-6; abundance: -; j_gene: TRBJ1-5; CDR3nt: TGTGCCAGCAGTTACTCAGGGACAGGGAATCAGCCCCAGCATTTT; CDR3aa: CASSYSGTGNQPQHF
d_gene: TRBD2; v_gene: TRBV5-5; abundance: -; j_gene: TRBJ2-4; CDR3nt: TGTGCCAGCAGCACGGGACTAGGGGACATTCAGTACTTC; CDR3aa: CASSTGLGDIQYF
d_gene: -; v_gene: TRBV27; abundance: -; j_gene: TRBJ2-1; CDR3nt: TGTGCCAGCAGAAGGGGCGCACCCCAAGACCCCGGGATCTTC; CDR3aa: CASRRGAPQDPGIF
d_gene: -; v_gene: TRBV9; abundance: few; j_gene: TRBJ1-2; CDR3nt: TGTGCCAGCAGCTTGAGAATAGGCGATGGCTACACCTTC; CDR3aa: CASSLRIGDGYTF
d_gene: -; v_gene: TRBV15; abundance: -; j_gene: TRBJ2-1; CDR3nt: TGTGCCACCAGCAGAGATTTTACAGTCCTGGAGCAGTTCTTC; CDR3aa: CATSRDFTVLEQFF
d_gene: TRBD1; v_gene: TRBV19; abundance: -; j_gene: TRBJ1-1; CDR3nt: TGTGCCAGTTCCGGATTAGGGGGCCGGGGCACTGAAGCTTTCTTT; CDR3aa: CASSGLGGRGTEAFF
d_gene: -; v_gene: TRBV29-1; abundance: once; j_gene: TRBJ1-2; CDR3nt: TGCAGCGTTGGCCCTCGGACAACTAACTATGGCTACACCTTC; CDR3aa: CSVGPRTTNYGYTF
d_gene: -; v_gene: TRBV5-4; abundance: -; j_gene: TRBJ2-7; CDR3nt: TGTGCCAGCAGCTGGGGGTTTCATAGCTCCTACGAGCAGTACTTC; CDR3aa: CASSWGFHSSYEQYF
d_gene: -; v_gene: TRBV4-1; abundance: -; j_gene: TRBJ2-2; CDR3nt: TGCGCCAGCAGAAGACTCGTGGCGGGTCCCGGGGAGCTGTTTTTT; CDR3aa: CASRRLVAGPGELFF
d_gene: -; v_gene: TRBV4-1; abundance: -; j_gene: TRBJ2-2; CDR3nt: TGCGCCAGCAGCCCGAGGACAGTTAGGGAGCTGTTTTTT; CDR3aa: CASSPRTVRELFF
d_gene: TRBD2; v_gene: TRBV6-5; abundance: -; j_gene: TRBJ2-7; CDR3nt: TGTGCCAGCAGTTACTCGACTAGCGGGAACTCCTACGAGCAGTACTTC; CDR3aa: CASSYSTSGNSYEQYF
d_gene: -; v_gene: TRBV5-4; abundance: -; j_gene: TRBJ1-1; CDR3nt: TGTGCCAGCAGACCGGGTCTGAACACTGAAGCTTTCTTT; CDR3aa: CASRPGLNTEAFF
d_gene: -; v_gene: TRBV15; abundance: -; j_gene: TRBJ2-3; CDR3nt: TGTGCCACCAGCAGAGGTTCATTACTAGGGGGCACAGATACGCAGTATTTT; CDR3aa: CATSRGSLLGGTDTQYF
d_gene: -; v_gene: TRBV5-1; abundance: -; j_gene: TRBJ2-3; CDR3nt: TGCGCCAGCAGCTTCCAATCCGGAAGCACAGATACGCAGTATTTT; CDR3aa: CASSFQSGSTDTQYF
d_gene: -; v_gene: TRBV4-1; abundance: -; j_gene: TRBJ1-1; CDR3nt: TGCGCCAGCAGCCAACAGGGGAGTGAAGCTTTCTTT; CDR3aa: CASSQQGSEAFF
d_gene: -; v_gene: TRBV9; abundance: -; j_gene: TRBJ2-4; CDR3nt: TGTGCCAGCAGCGGGGCCGGGAACATTCAGTACTTC; CDR3aa: CASSGAGNIQYF
d_gene: TRBD1; v_gene: TRBV7-8; abundance: -; j_gene: TRBJ1-5; CDR3nt: TGTGCCAGCAGCTTAGGGAACAGGGGTCAGCCCCAGCATTTT; CDR3aa: CASSLGNRGQPQHF
d_gene: -; v_gene: TRBV4-1; abundance: few; j_gene: TRBJ1-5; CDR3nt: TGCGCCAGCAGCCAAGAGGTCCATCGACAGCCCCAGCATTTT; CDR3aa: CASSQEVHRQPQHF
d_gene: -; v_gene: TRBV9; abundance: -; j_gene: TRBJ2-1; CDR3nt: TGTGCCAGCAGCGACAGCGGAGCGGACAATGAGCAGTTCTTC; CDR3aa: CASSDSGADNEQFF
d_gene: -; v_gene: TRBV9; abundance: -; j_gene: TRBJ2-7; CDR3nt: TGTGCCAGCAGTCAGGGGACATGGTACGAGCAGTACTTC; CDR3aa: CASSQGTWYEQYF
d_gene: TRBD2; v_gene: TRBV5-1; abundance: once; j_gene: TRBJ2-1; CDR3nt: TGCGCCAGCAGCATACCGGGACTAGCGGGAGGGCTGGATGAGCAGTTCTTC; CDR3aa: CASSIPGLAGGLDEQFF